This T cell receptor (beta chain) was identified during a study of cytomegalovirus exposure and HLA in healthy donors. General study findings and limits: In a later analysis, TCR beta V- and J-gene trimming was associated with a missense DCLRE1C variant. Segments of the TCR beta V type were, in most cases, productive about 87% or about 30% of the time in an earlier analysis.

Comment on this clone: Its specificity is unknown. Other DNA sequences in this specimen translate into the identical CDR3.

Trimming removed 1 base from V and 3 bases from J, with 10 bases in between. Germline loops: CDR1 SGHTA, CDR2 FQGNSA. The CDR3 loop spans 15 amino acids. The PCR was carried out with 60 Vbeta primers and 13 Jbeta primers. Using immunoSEQ multiplex PCR, the repertoire was profiled, and TCRdb retains in-frame clones only, with some absent. Counted here are 150,000 or so clones, roughly 74% occurring once; the ten biggest clones make up roughly 2.8%. The V call is TRBV7-2, the J call TRBJ1-5, with D tentatively TRBD1 (5 bases). The TCR originated in a man younger than 30 in good health and CMV-seronegative. Sample: PBMCs. CDR3 bases: TGTGCCAGCAGCTTAGGCCAGGGTAACAATCAGCCCCAGCATTTT. Its protein is CASSLGQGNNQPQHF.